This TCR beta chain was obtained from a study of blood T cell repertoires in COVID-19. This CDR3 is 12 amino acids long. Per germline, CDR1 MNHEY and CDR2 SVGAGI. The V and J ends lost 7 bases and 5 bases respectively, with 11 bases between them. Sequencing was performed with immunoSEQ multiplex PCR; in TCRdb, only in-frame clones are kept and a portion is missing. This table holds 85,000 or so clones, 90% to 95% found once. The J gene is TRBJ1-2, the V gene TRBV6-5; D uncertain. The sample taken for sequencing was peripheral blood. The receptor comes from a human donor with active COVID-19. The donor label of this sample is uncertain. The CDR3 nucleotides read TGTGCCAGCATGGCAGGCCAATATGGCTACACCTTC. As protein: CASMAGQYGYTF.